The rows below give T cell receptor beta chains drawn from one sample of a study of early T cells in non-severe SARS-CoV-2 infection. One entry per CDR3 protein results from TCRdb running MiXCR on the 5' RACE reads. The sample holds about 83,000 distinct CDR3 sequences, roughly 10% seen once. The material sequenced was whole blood, taken at baseline. These receptors were obtained from an adult who was a healthcare worker with PCR-confirmed SARS-CoV-2 infection or an uninfected control (not recorded which). Each CDR3 is given with its conserved first and last residue. A D gene is named only where the DNA matches it firmly. Size is stated for part of the rows, as once, few or many counts, or as a class when the clone is expanded.

V	D	size	J	CDR3	DNA
TRBV4-1	TRBD2	.	TRBJ2-3	CASRKQAGVTDTQYF	TGCGCCAGCAGGAAACAAGCGGGAGTGACCGATACGCAGTATTTT
TRBV7-3	.	.	TRBJ2-5	CASSPLPGLETQYF	TGTGCCAGCAGCCCGCTCCCGGGGTTGGAGACCCAGTACTTC
TRBV12-3/TRBV12-4	.	many	TRBJ1-2	CASSYRTHGYTF	TGTGCCAGCAGTTATCGGACGCATGGCTACACCTTC
TRBV6-1	TRBD2	many	TRBJ2-6	CASSQQVPTSGLNSGANVLTF	TGTGCCAGCAGTCAGCAGGTTCCTACTAGCGGCCTTAATTCTGGGGCCAACGTCCTGACTTTC
TRBV28	.	few	TRBJ2-2	CASSLTPRSDQDTGELFF	TGTGCCAGCAGTTTAACACCTAGGTCGGATCAAGACACCGGGGAGCTGTTTTTT
TRBV2	.	once	TRBJ2-5	CASSPAPEQTVQETQYF	TGTGCCAGCAGTCCCGCGCCGGAACAAACAGTCCAAGAGACCCAGTACTTC
TRBV6-5	.	few	TRBJ2-7	CASSYSFGRDPHYEQYF	TGTGCCAGCAGTTACTCATTCGGCCGGGACCCCCACTACGAGCAGTACTTC
TRBV7-9	.	many	TRBJ2-3	CASSPEGVADTQYF	TGTGCCAGCAGCCCGGAGGGGGTGGCAGATACGCAGTATTTT
TRBV28	.	many	TRBJ1-4	CASPDEKLFF	TGTGCCAGCCCTGATGAAAAACTGTTTTTT
TRBV5-4	TRBD2	many	TRBJ2-3	CASSLTSGRPDTQYF	TGTGCCAGCAGCTTGACTAGCGGGAGGCCAGATACGCAGTATTTT
TRBV10-1	.	few	TRBJ2-7	CASSTGLGNEQYF	TGCGCCAGCAGTACAGGGTTGGGCAACGAGCAGTACTTC
TRBV10-1	.	.	TRBJ1-6	CASSETGVGSPLHF	TGCGCCAGCAGTGAAACGGGTGTAGGGTCACCCCTCCACTTT
TRBV3-1	.	.	TRBJ2-7	CASRSGGPGTIYEQYF	TGTGCCAGCCGCTCCGGGGGGCCCGGAACGATCTACGAGCAGTACTTC
TRBV19	.	few	TRBJ2-7	CASAESRTLYEQYF	TGTGCCAGCGCCGAGTCGAGAACCCTCTACGAGCAGTACTTC
TRBV7-9	TRBD2	few	TRBJ2-6	CASSLALRGLAGVSGANVLTF	TGTGCCAGCAGCTTAGCGCTTAGGGGACTAGCGGGAGTTTCTGGGGCCAACGTCCTGACTTTC